This T cell receptor (beta chain) appears in the sequencing data of a study of Graves' ophthalmopathy and Graves' hyperthyroidism. Beta-chain TCR CDR3 regions were amplified from RNA transcripts. RT-PCR with HTBI primers came first, then second-round multiplex PCR. Each CDR3 protein is one row after TCRdb ran MiXCR on the multiplex PCR reads. The sample yields about 700,000 distinct CDR3 sequences, 35% to 50% seen once. J lost 0 bases, V lost 5 bases, and 10 bases had no gene match. The CDR3 sequence is 16 residues long. Germline assignment: CDR1 SGHTA and CDR2 FQGNSA. This clonotype was seen once. Its antigen is undetermined. The study, taken as a whole, reports: Blood contained most expanded thyroid clonotypes exceeding 0.001 frequency.

A duration under 3 months, NOSPECS ≥4, CAS ≥3 and moderate-to-severe activity characterized the donors with ophthalmopathy. Patients were left out if they had other autoimmune diseases, uncontrolled infections, pregnancy or lactation. The authors isolated PBMCs from around 10 ml of fresh peripheral blood. This chain links TRBV7-2 with TRBJ2-7, with TRBD1 matching 7 bases. Sequencing was performed on peripheral blood. This TCR came from an adult man with Graves' ophthalmopathy. CDR3 loop: CASSRGPGGSSYEQYF. CDR3 in DNA: TGTGCCAGCAGCCGCGGTCCAGGGGGAAGCTCCTACGAGCAGTACTTC.